The 14 T cell receptor beta chains reported below all come from one sample, sequenced in a study of cytomegalovirus exposure and HLA in healthy donors (dated 2017 in TCRdb). Library method: the immunoSEQ multiplex PCR assay. The multiplex PCR relied on a mix of 60 forward primers for TCR Vbeta segments and 13 reverse primers for TCR Jbeta segments. TCRdb took over this immuneACCESS table, retaining in-frame rearrangements with V and J assigned. Such tables are incomplete; in checked studies, under half of the missing clones stem from an unresolved V gene, and the remainder is unexplained. The sample table on file contains fewer than 95,000 clones. The ten largest clones represent about 5% of the sample. Sequencing was carried out using PBMCs. The receptors derive from a woman between 35 and 50 years old in good health and CMV-seropositive.

The gene calls are TRBV9 and TRBJ2-5; 11 positions agree with TRBD2. The germline V gene encodes CDR1 SGDLS and CDR2 YYNGEE. This CDR3 has 15 amino acids. J was trimmed by 4 bases and V by 4 bases; bases with no gene match: 6. As DNA, the CDR3 is TGTGCCAGCAGCCTGTCTAGCGGGGGGAGAGAGACCCAGTACTTC. This codes for CASSLSSGGRETQYF.

The J gene is TRBJ2-7, the V gene TRBV28; TRBD2 might be the D (5 bases). The CDR3 totals 12 residues. V lost 2 bases and J 3 bases, leaving 5 bases between the germline ends. CDR1 MDHEN and CDR2 SYDVKM come from the germline V gene. CDR3 in DNA: TGTGCCAGCAGTTTACGGGGCTACGAGCAGTACTTC. Protein sequence: CASSLRGYEQYF.

The V and J genes are TRBV7-4 and TRBJ2-3; 12 nucleotides line up with TRBD1. V shed 2 bases and J 3 bases; nucleotides not matched to a gene: 12. The germline CDR1 and CDR2 sequences are SGHVT and SQSDAQ. The CDR3 consists of 19 residues. The CDR3 nucleotides are TGTGCCAGCAGCTTAAGCCGGGACAGGGGGCCCTATGGGACAGATACGCAGTATTTT. It is translated as CASSLSRDRGPYGTDTQYF.

The genes are TRBV9 and TRBJ2-3; tentatively, D is TRBD1 (6 bases). The CDR3 is 16 amino acids. Germline CDR1 SGDLS, CDR2 YYNGEE. V lost 0 bases and J lost 0, with 11 bases in between. The CDR3 spells CASSVAQGSSTDTQYF. The CDR3 bases are TGTGCCAGCAGCGTAGCTCAGGGGTCTAGCACAGATACGCAGTATTTT.

V is TRBV27 and J is TRBJ1-2, with a weak D call TRBD1 (6 bases). Germline values: CDR1 MNHEY, CDR2 SMNVEV (reference sequence). V lost 8 bases, J lost 8 bases, and 18 bases lay in between. The CDR3 length is 13 residues. The CDR3 region has the DNA TGTGCCAGCGGGGGCATAGGGGGTATCGGCTACACCTTC. Translated, it gives CASGGIGGIGYTF.

This CDR3 reads CASSLEFGTSLGEQYF. CDR3 sequence (DNA): TGTGCCAGCAGCTTGGAATTTGGGACTAGCTTGGGCGAGCAGTACTTC. The V gene is TRBV5-6, the J gene TRBJ2-7; 9 bases are shared with TRBD2. CDR3 length: 16 amino acids. V gave up 0 bases and J gave up 6 bases; unmatched junction bases: 10. Germline V gene sequence: CDR1 SGHDT, CDR2 YYEEEE.

The V call is TRBV5-1, the J call TRBJ2-3; D is unresolved. The germline gives CDR1 SGHRS, CDR2 YFSETQ. CDR3 length equals 14 residues. The V gene lost 4 bases and the J gene lost 5 bases, with 14 bases spanning the gap. CDR3 DNA sequence: TGCGCCAGCAGCCCCCTCCGACAAGAAGATACGCAGTATTTT. Protein: CASSPLRQEDTQYF.

J is TRBJ1-1 and V is TRBV6-5; D is unclear. This CDR3 region has 13 residues. Trimming left V 6 bases short and J 1 base short, with 9 bases between. Per germline, CDR1 MNHEY and CDR2 SVGAGI. CDR3 in amino acids: CASRQHENTEAFF. CDR3 nucleotide sequence: TGTGCCAGCAGACAACACGAGAACACTGAAGCTTTCTTT.

The V and J genes are TRBV9 and TRBJ2-1; 9 bases agree with TRBD2. The trim removed 0 bases at V and 6 bases at J, leaving 7 bases unmatched. The CDR3 is made up of 16 amino acids. Germline lookup yields CDR1 SGDLS and CDR2 YYNGEE. CDR3 residues: CASSVEAGGQGNEQFF. The CDR3 DNA follows: TGTGCCAGCAGCGTAGAGGCGGGGGGGCAGGGCAATGAGCAGTTCTTC.

The chain combines TRBV7-3 with TRBJ2-2; 9 bases map to TRBD1. J lost 3 bases, V lost 5 bases, and 4 bases had no gene match. The CDR3 is made up of 15 amino acids. Germline CDR1 is SGHTA and CDR2 is FQGTGA. The CDR3 here is CASSPGTGYTGELFF. The CDR3 nucleotides read TGTGCCAGCAGCCCCGGGACAGGGTACACCGGGGAGCTGTTTTTT. Using reference TRBV7-3 and TRBJ2-2 for the parts outside the CDR3, the full variable domain is GAGVSQTPSNKVTEKGKYVELRCDPISGHTALYWYRQSLGQGPEFLIYFQGTGAADDSGLPNDRFFAVRPEGSVSTLKIQRTERGDSAVYLCASSPGTGYTGELFFGEGSRLTVL.

The J gene is TRBJ2-3, the V gene TRBV10-3, with a possible D match to TRBD2 (6 bases). The germline V and J ends were trimmed by 0 bases and 1 base, with 14 bases remaining between them. Germline V gives CDR1 ENHRY, CDR2 SYGVKD. The CDR3 loop spans 17 amino acids. The CDR3 DNA is TGTGCCATCAGTGAGTCGGGAGGTGGGGACCGCACAGATACGCAGTATTTT. Translation gives CAISESGGGDRTDTQYF.

The chain carries TRBV14 and TRBJ1-2; D uncertain. Germline V gives CDR1 SGHDN, CDR2 FVKESK. This CDR3 has 13 amino acids. V lost 1 base and J lost 4, with 7 bases in between. CDR3 nucleotide sequence: TGTGCCAGCAGCCAAGTGCGGGGCTATGGCTACACCTTC. Residues: CASSQVRGYGYTF.

The V gene is TRBV19, the J gene TRBJ2-1; the match to TRBD1 covers 7 bases. The CDR3 totals 15 residues. Germline assignment: CDR1 LNHDA and CDR2 SQIVND (reference sequence). The junction had 7 bases not matched to a gene; V was cut back by 5 bases and J by 3 bases. CDR3 coding DNA: TGTGCCAGTAGTCCGGGGACAGCTGTCTACAATGAGCAGTTCTTC. Encoded protein: CASSPGTAVYNEQFF.

The gene calls are TRBV5-6 and TRBJ1-2, with unresolved D. In germline, CDR1 is SGHDT, CDR2 YYEEEE. The CDR3 loop spans 13 amino acids. The germline V and J ends were trimmed by 0 bases and 6 bases, with 9 bases remaining between them. Here the CDR3 reads CASSLVGQDGYTF. The DNA of the CDR3 is TGTGCCAGCAGCTTGGTCGGTCAGGATGGCTACACCTTC.